Below, 17 T cell receptor beta chains from the same sample are listed, as sequenced in a study of T cell repertoires in cytomegalovirus infection. Antigens of these TCRs are unknown. Each CDR3 protein gets one entry after TCRdb re-called the reads with MiXCR. The sample yields approximately 300,000 distinct CDR3 sequences, under 35% seen once. The input for sequencing was cultured PBMCs, taken from culture after CMV antigen stimulation. Every receptor here comes from a human donor in good health (CMV status not recorded). Some clones in this sample may be carry-over from other donors' samples.

This clonotype appeared a few times. This chain joins TRBV12-3 or TRBV12-4 and TRBJ1-5, with 10 bases matching TRBD1. V shed 1 base and J 6 bases; nucleotides not matched to a gene: 3. The CDR3 runs to 15 residues. Here the CDR3 DNA reads TGTGCCAGCAGTTTAGGGGACAGGGGAGGTCAGCCCCAGCATTTT. This encodes CASSLGDRGGQPQHF.

The V gene is TRBV12-3 or TRBV12-4, the J gene TRBJ2-7; the D gene could be TRBD1 or TRBD2 (5 bases each). This CDR3 spans 15 amino acids. V gave up 3 bases and J gave up 2 bases, with 14 bases separating them. In DNA, the CDR3 is TGTGCCAGCAGTTTGGGGGTCAGACCTACCTACGAGCAGTACTTC. The encoded protein is CASSLGVRPTYEQYF.

The V call is TRBV19, the J call TRBJ2-7; D is perhaps TRBD1 (6 bases). Trimming shortened V by 1 base and J by 5 bases, and 9 bases separated the two germline ends. The CDR3 runs 13 residues. Germline assignment: CDR1 LNHDA and CDR2 SQIVND (reference sequence). CDR3 in amino acids: CASSIGPGDEQYF. The CDR3 DNA reads TGTGCCAGTAGTATAGGACCAGGGGACGAGCAGTACTTC.

This chain uses TRBV19 with TRBJ1-2; 7 positions match TRBD1. V trimming: 5 bases; J trimming: 4 bases; junction bases outside the gene matches: 7. Germline V gene sequence: CDR1 LNHDA, CDR2 SQIVND (reference sequence). CDR3 length equals 14 residues. CDR3 DNA: TGTGCCAGTAGTCAGGGGGTGGTCGCCTATGGCTACACCTTC. It encodes CASSQGVVAYGYTF.

The V and J genes are TRBV20-1 and TRBJ2-3; 10 nucleotides agree with TRBD2. This CDR3 contains 15 residues. V lost 8 bases, J lost 3 bases, and 11 bases stayed unmatched. CDR1 is DFQATT, CDR2 SNEGSKA, per germline (reference sequence). CDR3 nucleotides: TGCAGTCCCCAGCGGGCTAGCGGGAGTACAGATACGCAGTATTTT. This translates into CSPQRASGSTDTQYF.

The chain couples TRBV10-3 to TRBJ1-1; D not resolved. Trimming pared 2 bases from V and 7 bases from J, leaving 8 bases between. The CDR3 totals 12 residues. Germline lookup yields CDR1 ENHRY and CDR2 SYGVKD. CDR3 protein: CAISEDRLEAFF. In DNA, the CDR3 is TGTGCCATCAGTGAGGATAGACTTGAAGCTTTCTTT.

This clonotype showed up just a few times. The chain employs TRBV9 and TRBJ1-5; D gene ambiguous. Trimming removed 4 bases at V and 4 bases at J, with 15 bases between. The CDR3 is 15 residues long. Germline V CDR1 and CDR2: SGDLS, YYNGEE. CDR3 sequence (DNA): TGTGCCAGCAGCCCAGACGGGGTGGGGAATCAGCCCCAGCATTTT. Translated, it gives CASSPDGVGNQPQHF.

The chain carries TRBV29-1 and TRBJ2-7, with D unclear. V dropped 1 base and J dropped 6 bases, with 7 bases sitting between them. The CDR3 spans 11 residues. Germline loops: CDR1 SQVTM, CDR2 ANQGSEA. Written as DNA, the CDR3 is TGCAGCGTTGAAGGTACGGGCGAGCAGTACTTC. Protein sequence: CSVEGTGEQYF.

This clonotype was found once. This rearrangement joins TRBV19 to TRBJ1-1, with D perhaps matching TRBD1 (6 bases). Germline values: CDR1 LNHDA, CDR2 SQIVND (reference sequence). Trimming shortened V by 3 bases and J by 1 base, and 15 bases separated the two germline ends. The CDR3 has 16 amino acids. The CDR3: CASSIRRGARNTEAFF. CDR3 bases: TGTGCCAGTAGTATCCGGCGGGGGGCGCGGAACACTGAAGCTTTCTTT.

There are a few counts of this clonotype. The genes are TRBV5-1 and TRBJ2-7; a weak D match, TRBD1 (6 bases). CDR1 and CDR2 (germline): SGHRS, YFSETQ. This CDR3 is built from 13 residues. V was shortened by 4 bases and J by 3 bases, with 11 bases between the two germline ends. This CDR3 reads CASSVRTDYEQYF. For the CDR3, the DNA is TGCGCCAGCAGCGTGCGGACAGACTACGAGCAGTACTTC.

The genes are TRBV4-1 and TRBJ1-2; perhaps TRBD1 as D (5 bases). The V gene's germline CDR1 is MGHRA and CDR2 YSYEKL. V lost 1 base to trimming and J lost 8 bases, with 17 bases between them. The CDR3 is made up of 15 amino acids. The CDR3, as DNA: TGCGCCAGCAGCCAAGGTGGCTTTAGGGGAGGCGGCTACACCTTC. It encodes CASSQGGFRGGGYTF.

This clonotype was picked up a small number of times. The chain employs TRBV5-1 and TRBJ2-6; no clear D. There are 15 residues in the CDR3. Germline V gives CDR1 SGHRS, CDR2 YFSETQ. With 0 bases removed from V and 0 bases from J, the gap between germline ends came to 4 bases. The CDR3 DNA follows: TGCGCCAGCAGCTTGGAAGTCTCTGGGGCCAACGTCCTGACTTTC. Translation gives CASSLEVSGANVLTF.

The table lists this clonotype with a few counts. This rearrangement joins TRBV28 to TRBJ1-5, with D uncertain. Trimming removed 3 bases from V and 2 bases from J, with 8 bases in between. Germline assignment: CDR1 MDHEN and CDR2 SYDVKM. There are 14 residues in the CDR3. The chain's CDR3 is CASSFIDGNQPQHF. In nucleotides, the CDR3 is TGTGCCAGCAGTTTCATTGATGGCAATCAGCCCCAGCATTTT.

CDR3 nucleotide sequence: TGCGCCAGCAGCTGGGGAACAGGGGGCTTCAATGAAAAACTGTTTTTT. Its translation: CASSWGTGGFNEKLFF. The chain recombines TRBV5-1 with TRBJ1-4; 9 positions agree with TRBD1. Germline values: CDR1 SGHRS, CDR2 YFSETQ. The CDR3 contains 16 residues. Trimming removed 3 bases from V and 5 bases from J; junction bases left unmatched: 8.

The rearrangement uses TRBV6-1 and TRBJ2-1; the D gene could be TRBD1 or TRBD2 (5 bases each). The germline gives CDR1 MNHNS, CDR2 SASEGT. The V end lost 6 bases, the J end lost 3 bases, and 21 bases lay between the germline ends. The CDR3 runs 17 residues. CDR3 sequence reads: CASRAKRGETLYNEQFF. CDR3 sequence (DNA): TGTGCCAGCAGGGCCAAGAGGGGCGAGACACTCTACAATGAGCAGTTCTTC.

V gene TRBV4-2 combines with J gene TRBJ1-2, with no clear D. V was cut by 0 bases and J by 6 bases, with 5 bases left in between. Germline values: CDR1 LGHNA, CDR2 YNFKEQ. This CDR3 has 12 residues. CDR3 loop: CASSQDTDGYTF. The DNA of the CDR3 is TGTGCCAGCAGCCAAGACACGGATGGCTACACCTTC.

The chain combines TRBV6-5 with TRBJ1-1, with 8 bases that match TRBD1. J was trimmed by 1 base and V by 2 bases; bases with no gene match: 6. This CDR3 contains 16 residues. Germline CDR1 MNHEY, CDR2 SVGAGI. This CDR3 reads CASSYEAGQANTEAFF. The CDR3 DNA reads TGTGCCAGCAGTTACGAAGCGGGACAGGCGAACACTGAAGCTTTCTTT.